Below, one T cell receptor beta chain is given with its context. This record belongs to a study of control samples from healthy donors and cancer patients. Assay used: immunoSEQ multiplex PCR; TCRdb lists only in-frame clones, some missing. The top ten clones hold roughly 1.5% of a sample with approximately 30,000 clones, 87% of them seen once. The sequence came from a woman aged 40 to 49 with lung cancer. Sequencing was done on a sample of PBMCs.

DNA for the CDR3: TGTGCCAGCAGCTCTGGGGTGCTATCGGAAGCTTTCTTT. Protein: CASSSGVLSEAFF. V usage is TRBV7-6 and J usage is TRBJ1-1, with D unresolved. Germline values: CDR1 SGHVS, CDR2 FNYEAQ. This CDR3 has 13 amino acids. Trimming stripped 4 bases from V and 8 bases from J, with 14 bases between.